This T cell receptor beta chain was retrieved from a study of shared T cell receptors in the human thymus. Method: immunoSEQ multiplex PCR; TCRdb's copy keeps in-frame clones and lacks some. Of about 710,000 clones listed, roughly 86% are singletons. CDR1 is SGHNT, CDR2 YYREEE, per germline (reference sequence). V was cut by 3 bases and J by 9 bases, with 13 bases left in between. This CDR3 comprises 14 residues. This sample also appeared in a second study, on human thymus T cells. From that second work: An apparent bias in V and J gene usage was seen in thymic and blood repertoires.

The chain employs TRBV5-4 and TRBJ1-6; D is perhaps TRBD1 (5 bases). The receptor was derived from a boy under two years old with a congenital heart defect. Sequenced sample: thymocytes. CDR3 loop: CASSSPQGGSPLHF. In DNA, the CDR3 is TGTGCCAGCAGCTCTCCCCAGGGAGGTTCACCCCTCCACTTT.